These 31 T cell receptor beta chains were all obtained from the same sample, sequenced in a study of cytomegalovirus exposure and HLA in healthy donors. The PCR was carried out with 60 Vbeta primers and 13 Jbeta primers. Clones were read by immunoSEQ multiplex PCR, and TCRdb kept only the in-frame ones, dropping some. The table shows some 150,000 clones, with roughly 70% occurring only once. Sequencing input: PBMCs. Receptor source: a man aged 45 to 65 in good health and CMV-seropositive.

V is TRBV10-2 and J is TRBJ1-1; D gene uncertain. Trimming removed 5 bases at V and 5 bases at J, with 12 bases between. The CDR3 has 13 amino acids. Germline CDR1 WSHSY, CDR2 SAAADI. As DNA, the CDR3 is TGCGCCAGCAGTAACAGAGGGCGGACTGAAGCTTTCTTT. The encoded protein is CASSNRGRTEAFF.

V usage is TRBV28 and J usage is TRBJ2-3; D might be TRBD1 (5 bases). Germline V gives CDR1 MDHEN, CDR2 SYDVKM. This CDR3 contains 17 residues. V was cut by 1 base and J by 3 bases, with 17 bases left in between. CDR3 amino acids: CASSLFSAGKVTDTQYF. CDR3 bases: TGTGCCAGCAGTTTATTCTCGGCAGGGAAGGTGACAGATACGCAGTATTTT.

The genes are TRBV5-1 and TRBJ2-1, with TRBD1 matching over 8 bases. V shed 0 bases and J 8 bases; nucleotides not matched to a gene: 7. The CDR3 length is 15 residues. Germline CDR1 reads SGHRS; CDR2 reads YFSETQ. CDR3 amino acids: CASSLAVSGGHEQFF. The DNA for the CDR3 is TGCGCCAGCAGCTTGGCCGTTTCAGGGGGCCATGAGCAGTTCTTC.

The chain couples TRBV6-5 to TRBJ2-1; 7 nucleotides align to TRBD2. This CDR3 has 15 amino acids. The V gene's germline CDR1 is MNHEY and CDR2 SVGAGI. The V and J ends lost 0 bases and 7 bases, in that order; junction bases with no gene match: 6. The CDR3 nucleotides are TGTGCCAGCAGTTACTCGAGCGGGGAGGCGAATGAGCAGTTCTTC. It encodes CASSYSSGEANEQFF.

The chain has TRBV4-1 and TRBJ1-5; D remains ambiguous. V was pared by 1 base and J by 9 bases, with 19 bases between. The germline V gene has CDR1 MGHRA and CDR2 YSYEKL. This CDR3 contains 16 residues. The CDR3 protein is CASSQGPDRRQWPQHF. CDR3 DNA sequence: TGCGCCAGCAGCCAAGGGCCCGACCGCCGACAATGGCCCCAGCATTTT.

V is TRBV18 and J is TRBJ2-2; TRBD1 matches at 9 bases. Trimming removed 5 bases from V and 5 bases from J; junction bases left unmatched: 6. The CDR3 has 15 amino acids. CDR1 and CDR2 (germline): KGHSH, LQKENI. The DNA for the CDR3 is TGTGCCAGCTCAATTACGACAGGGGGAACCGGGGAGCTGTTTTTT. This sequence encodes CASSITTGGTGELFF.

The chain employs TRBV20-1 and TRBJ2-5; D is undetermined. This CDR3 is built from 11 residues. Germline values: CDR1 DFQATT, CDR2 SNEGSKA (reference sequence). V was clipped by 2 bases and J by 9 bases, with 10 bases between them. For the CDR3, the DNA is TGCAGTGCTAGACCCACATCAGCCCAGTACTTC. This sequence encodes CSARPTSAQYF.

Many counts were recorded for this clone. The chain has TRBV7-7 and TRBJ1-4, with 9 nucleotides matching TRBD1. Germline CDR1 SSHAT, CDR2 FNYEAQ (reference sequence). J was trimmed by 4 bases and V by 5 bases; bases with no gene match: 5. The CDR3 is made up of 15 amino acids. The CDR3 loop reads CASSRRTGVNEKLFF. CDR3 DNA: TGTGCCAGCAGCAGACGGACAGGGGTTAATGAAAAACTGTTTTTT.

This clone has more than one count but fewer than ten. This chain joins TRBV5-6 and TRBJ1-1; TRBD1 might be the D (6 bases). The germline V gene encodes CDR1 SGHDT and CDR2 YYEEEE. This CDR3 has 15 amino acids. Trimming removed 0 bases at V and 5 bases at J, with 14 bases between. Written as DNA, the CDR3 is TGTGCCAGCAGCTTGGAGGGAGGGGGTCGGACTGAAGCTTTCTTT. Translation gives CASSLEGGGRTEAFF.

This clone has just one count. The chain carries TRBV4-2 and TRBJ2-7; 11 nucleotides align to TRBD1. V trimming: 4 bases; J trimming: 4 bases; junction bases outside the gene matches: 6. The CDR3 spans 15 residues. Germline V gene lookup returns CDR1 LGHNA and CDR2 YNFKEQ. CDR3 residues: CASSRLGTGGYEQYF. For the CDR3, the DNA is TGTGCCAGCAGCCGCCTTGGGACAGGGGGATACGAGCAGTACTTC.

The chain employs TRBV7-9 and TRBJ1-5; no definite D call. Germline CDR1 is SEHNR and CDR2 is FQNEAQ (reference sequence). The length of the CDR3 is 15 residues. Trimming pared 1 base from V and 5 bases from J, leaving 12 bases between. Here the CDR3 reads CASSLGIEEDQPQHF. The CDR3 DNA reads TGTGCCAGCAGCTTAGGGATTGAGGAGGATCAGCCCCAGCATTTT.

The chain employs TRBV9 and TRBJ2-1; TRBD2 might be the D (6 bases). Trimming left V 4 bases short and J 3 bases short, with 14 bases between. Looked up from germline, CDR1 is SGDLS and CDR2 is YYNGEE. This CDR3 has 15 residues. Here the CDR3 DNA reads TGTGCCAGCAGCCCCCACGTGCGGGACTACAATGAGCAGTTCTTC. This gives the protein CASSPHVRDYNEQFF. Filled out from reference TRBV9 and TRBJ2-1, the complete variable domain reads DSGVTQTPKHLITATGQRVTLRCSPRSGDLSVYWYQQSLDQGLQFLIQYYNGEERAKGNILERFSAQQFPDLHSELNLSSLELGDSALYFCASSPHVRDYNEQFFGPGTRLTVL.

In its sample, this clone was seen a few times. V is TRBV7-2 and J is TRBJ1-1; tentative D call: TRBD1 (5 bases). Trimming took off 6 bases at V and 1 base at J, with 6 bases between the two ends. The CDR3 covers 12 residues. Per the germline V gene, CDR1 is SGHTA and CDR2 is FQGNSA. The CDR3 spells CASRTANTEAFF. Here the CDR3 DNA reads TGTGCCAGCAGGACAGCGAACACTGAAGCTTTCTTT.

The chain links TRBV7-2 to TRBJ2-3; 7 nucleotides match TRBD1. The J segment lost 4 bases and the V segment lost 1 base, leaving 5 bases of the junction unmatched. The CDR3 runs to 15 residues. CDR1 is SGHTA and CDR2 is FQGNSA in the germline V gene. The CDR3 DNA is TGTGCCAGCAGCTTAGGAACCACAGGGGCAGATACGCAGTATTTT. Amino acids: CASSLGTTGADTQYF.

The CDR3 is CASSLLAGGAGELFF. DNA for the CDR3: TGTGCCAGCAGCCTACTAGCGGGGGGGGCCGGGGAGCTGTTTTTT. V is TRBV5-5 and J is TRBJ2-2; 13 bases match TRBD2. The length of the CDR3 is 15 residues. The V gene's germline CDR1 is SGHKS and CDR2 YYEKEE (reference sequence). The junction had 3 bases not matched to a gene; V was cut back by 4 bases and J by 6 bases.

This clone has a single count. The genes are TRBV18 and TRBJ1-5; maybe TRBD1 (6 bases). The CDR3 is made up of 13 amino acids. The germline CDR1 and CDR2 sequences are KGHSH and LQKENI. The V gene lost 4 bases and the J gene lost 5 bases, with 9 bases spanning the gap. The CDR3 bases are TGTGCCAGCTCACAACAGGGCTATCAGCCCCAGCATTTT. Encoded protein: CASSQQGYQPQHF.

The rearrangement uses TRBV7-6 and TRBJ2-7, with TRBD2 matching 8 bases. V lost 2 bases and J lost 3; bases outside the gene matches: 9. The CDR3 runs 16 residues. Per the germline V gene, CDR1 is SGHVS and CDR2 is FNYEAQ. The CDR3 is CASSLTVGGGFYEQYF. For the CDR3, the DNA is TGTGCCAGCAGCTTAACCGTGGGCGGGGGGTTCTACGAGCAGTACTTC. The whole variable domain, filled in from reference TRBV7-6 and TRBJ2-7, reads GAGVSQSPRYKVTKRGQDVALRCDPISGHVSLYWYRQALGQGPEFLTYFNYEAQQDKSGLPNDRFSAERPEGSISTLTIQRTEQRDSAMYRCASSLTVGGGFYEQYFGPGTRLTVT.

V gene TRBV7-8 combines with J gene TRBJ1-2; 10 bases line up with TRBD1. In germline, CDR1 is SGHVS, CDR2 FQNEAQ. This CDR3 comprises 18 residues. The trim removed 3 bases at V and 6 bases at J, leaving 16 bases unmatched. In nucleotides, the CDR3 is TGTGCCAGCAGCTTTCTTCTCCTACCGGGACAGGGGAAGGATGGCTACACCTTC. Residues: CASSFLLLPGQGKDGYTF.

The CDR3 sequence is CASSQQGSAEAFF. CDR3 nucleotides: TGTGCCAGCAGTCAACAGGGGTCCGCTGAAGCTTTCTTT. The chain is built from TRBV2 and TRBJ1-1; 7 bases match TRBD1. The CDR3 consists of 13 residues. Trimming took 5 bases from V and 6 from J; bases not matched to a gene: 6. The germline CDR1 and CDR2 sequences are SNHLY and FYNNEI.

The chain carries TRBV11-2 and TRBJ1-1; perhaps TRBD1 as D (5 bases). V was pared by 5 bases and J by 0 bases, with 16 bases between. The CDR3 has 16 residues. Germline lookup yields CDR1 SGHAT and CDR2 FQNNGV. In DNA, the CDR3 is TGTGCCAGCAGCCCAGGGCGGGGGACTGTGAACACTGAAGCTTTCTTT. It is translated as CASSPGRGTVNTEAFF.

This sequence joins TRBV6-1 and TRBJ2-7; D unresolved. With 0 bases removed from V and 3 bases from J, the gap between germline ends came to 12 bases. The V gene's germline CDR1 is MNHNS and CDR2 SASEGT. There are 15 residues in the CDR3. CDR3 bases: TGTGCCAGCAGTGAAGCGATGGATCCGGGCTACGAGCAGTACTTC. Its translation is CASSEAMDPGYEQYF.

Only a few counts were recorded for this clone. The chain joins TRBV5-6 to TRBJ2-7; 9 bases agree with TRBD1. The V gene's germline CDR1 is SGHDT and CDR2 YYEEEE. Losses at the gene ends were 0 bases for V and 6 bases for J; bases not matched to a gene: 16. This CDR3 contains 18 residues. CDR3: CASSLAKDRDRVSREQYF. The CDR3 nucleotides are TGTGCCAGCAGCTTGGCCAAGGACCGGGACAGGGTTAGTCGCGAGCAGTACTTC.

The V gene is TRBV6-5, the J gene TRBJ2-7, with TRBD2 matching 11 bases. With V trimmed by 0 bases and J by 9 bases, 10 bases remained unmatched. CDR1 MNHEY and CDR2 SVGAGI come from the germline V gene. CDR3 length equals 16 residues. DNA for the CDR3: TGTGCCAGCAGTTACTCGTTTACTAGCGGGGGCGCCGCGCAGTACTTC. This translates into CASSYSFTSGGAAQYF.

The CDR3 DNA follows: TGTGCCAGCAGTAGAACTAGGATAGGGCATGAGCAGTTCTTC. Translating gives CASSRTRIGHEQFF. The chain recombines TRBV6-4 with TRBJ2-1, with a weak D call TRBD2 (5 bases). Germline lookup yields CDR1 MRHNA and CDR2 SNTAGT. V was clipped by 5 bases and J by 8 bases, with 16 bases between them. The CDR3 totals 14 residues.

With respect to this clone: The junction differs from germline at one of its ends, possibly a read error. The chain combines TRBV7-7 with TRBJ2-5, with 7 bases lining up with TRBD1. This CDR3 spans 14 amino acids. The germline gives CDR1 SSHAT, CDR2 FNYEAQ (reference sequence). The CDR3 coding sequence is TGTGCTAGCAGCTCGACAGGGATCCAAGAGACCCAGTACTTC. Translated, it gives CASSSTGIQETQYF. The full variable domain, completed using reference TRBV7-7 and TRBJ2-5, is GAGVSQSPRYKVTKRGQDVTLRCDPISSHATLYWYQQALGQGPEFLTYFNYEAQPDKSGLPSDRFSAERPEGSISTLTIQRTEQRDSAMYRCASSSTGIQETQYFGPGTRLLVL.

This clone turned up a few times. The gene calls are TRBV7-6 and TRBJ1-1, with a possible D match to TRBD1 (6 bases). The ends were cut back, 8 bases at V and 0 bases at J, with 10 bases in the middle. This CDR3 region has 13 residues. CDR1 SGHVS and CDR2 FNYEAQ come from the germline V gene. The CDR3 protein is CASARGMNTEAFF. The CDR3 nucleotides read TGTGCCAGCGCGAGGGGGATGAACACTGAAGCTTTCTTT.

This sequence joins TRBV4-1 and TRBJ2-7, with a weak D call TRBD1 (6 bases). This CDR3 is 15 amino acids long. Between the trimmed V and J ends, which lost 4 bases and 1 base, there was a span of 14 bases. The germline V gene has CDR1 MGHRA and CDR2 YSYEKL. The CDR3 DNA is TGCGCCAGCAGCCCGACAGGATCGGCATCCTACGAGCAGTACTTC. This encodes CASSPTGSASYEQYF.

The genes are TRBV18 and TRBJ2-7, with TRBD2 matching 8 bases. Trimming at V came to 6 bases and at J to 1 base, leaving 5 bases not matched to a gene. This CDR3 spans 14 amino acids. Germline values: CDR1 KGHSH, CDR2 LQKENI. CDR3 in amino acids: CASSPGTRSYEQYF. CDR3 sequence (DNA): TGTGCCAGCTCCCCCGGGACTAGATCCTACGAGCAGTACTTC.

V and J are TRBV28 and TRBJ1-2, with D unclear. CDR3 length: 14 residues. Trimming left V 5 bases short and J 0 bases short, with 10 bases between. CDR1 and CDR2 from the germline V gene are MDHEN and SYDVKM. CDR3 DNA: TGTGCCAGCAGTCATGACGGAGCTAACTATGGCTACACCTTC. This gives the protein CASSHDGANYGYTF.

The CDR3 sequence: CASSLGTGREDKLEAFF. Here the CDR3 DNA reads TGTGCCAGCAGCTTAGGAACCGGTCGGGAGGATAAGCTTGAAGCTTTCTTT. The V call is TRBV11-2, the J call TRBJ1-1; D not resolved. The germline CDR1 and CDR2 sequences are SGHAT and FQNNGV. Trimming took 1 base from V and 7 from J, leaving 22 bases between them. CDR3 length: 17 residues.

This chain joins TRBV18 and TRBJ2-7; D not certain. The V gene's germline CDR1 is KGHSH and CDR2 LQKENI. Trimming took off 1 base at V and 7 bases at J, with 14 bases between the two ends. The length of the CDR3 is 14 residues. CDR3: CASSPRGGAQEQYF. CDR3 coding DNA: TGTGCCAGCTCACCACGTGGTGGAGCGCAAGAGCAGTACTTC. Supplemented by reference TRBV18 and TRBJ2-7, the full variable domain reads NAGVMQNPRHLVRRRGQEARLRCSPMKGHSHVYWYRQLPEEGLKFMVYLQKENIIDESGMPKERFSAEFPKEGPSILRIQQVVRGDSAAYFCASSPRGGAQEQYFGPGTRLTVT.